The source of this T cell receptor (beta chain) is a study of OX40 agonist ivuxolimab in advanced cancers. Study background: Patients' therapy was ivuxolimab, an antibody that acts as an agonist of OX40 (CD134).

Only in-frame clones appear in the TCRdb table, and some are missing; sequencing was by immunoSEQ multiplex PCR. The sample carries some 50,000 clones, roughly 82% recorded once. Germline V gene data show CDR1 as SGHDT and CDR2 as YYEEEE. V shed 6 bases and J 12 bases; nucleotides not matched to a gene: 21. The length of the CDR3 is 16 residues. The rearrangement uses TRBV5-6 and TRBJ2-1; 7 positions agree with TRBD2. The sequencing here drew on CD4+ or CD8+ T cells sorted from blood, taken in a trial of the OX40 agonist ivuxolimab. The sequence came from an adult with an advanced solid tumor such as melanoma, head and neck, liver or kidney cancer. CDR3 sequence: CASTSGGLAEVMGQFF. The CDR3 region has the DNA TGTGCCAGCACCTCCGGTGGGCTAGCGGAAGTGATGGGGCAGTTCTTC.